Listed below are T cell receptor beta chains from one sample, sequenced in a study of Graves' ophthalmopathy and Graves' hyperthyroidism. TCRdb passed the multiplex PCR reads through MiXCR, listing each CDR3 protein once. The sample yields 450,000 to 600,000 distinct CDR3 sequences, 39% seen once. The specimen sequenced was peripheral blood or thyroid tissue (not recorded which). Receptors originate from an adult man with Graves' hyperthyroidism. Each CDR3 is given with its conserved first and last residue.

v_call	cdr3_length	cdr3_aa
TRBV10-3	14	CAISETRTSDEQFF
TRBV7-2	15	CASSSPRGSGREQFF
TRBV19	15	CASSMALGGGNTIYF
TRBV2	14	CASSFDSMNTGAFF
TRBV10-3	13	CAIRPYQGDTIYF
TRBV15	16	CATSGSGTASYNEQFF
TRBV29-1	17	CSVEDLGTGGNAGELFF
TRBV19	14	CASRPETGDYEQYF
TRBV2	16	CASRRDRNSGANVLTF
TRBV19	12	CASSMGASKAFF
TRBV11-2	16	CASSQTRDVSGNTIYF
TRBV12-3/TRBV12-4	15	CASSSQGARNSPLHF
TRBV19	13	CASSILRSGELFF
TRBV7-2	13	CASSNRDQYEQYF
TRBV7-3	12	CASSFLADTQYF
TRBV7-9	15	CASSSYLAGNYEQYF
TRBV15	15	CATSREGTGGAGYTF
TRBV19	12	CASSISDTEAFF
TRBV20-1	14	CSARGPSGSNEQFF
TRBV10-3	16	CAISDPGQGLSQPQHF
TRBV9	15	CASSPPGQSSYEQYF
TRBV7-2	17	CASSLDISAGDNSPLHF
TRBV6-1	16	CASSVDTGGLNQPQHF
TRBV19	13	CASSIMWNQPQHF
TRBV6-5	15	CASSPYRDSADTQYF
TRBV27	13	CASSLGVFQPQHF
TRBV10-3	14	CAISESGGNTEAFF
TRBV24-1	16	CATSDVRDSPYNEQYF